The 15 T cell receptor beta chains in this list originate from one sample, sequenced in a study of blood T cell repertoires in COVID-19 (dated by TCRdb to the early 2020s). Library method: the immunoSEQ multiplex PCR assay. Drawn from immuneACCESS, this table holds only the in-frame rearrangements with V and J called that TCRdb kept. Clones are partly lost; checked studies trace under half to an unresolved V gene and leave the rest unexplained. For this sample the table gives 200,000 to 250,000 clones, of which around 82% were detected only once. About 4.5% of the sample belongs to the ten largest clones. The material sequenced was peripheral blood. These receptors were collected from a woman in her seventies with acute or convalescent COVID-19.

V and J are TRBV30 and TRBJ1-4; D is uncertain. Trimming took 4 bases from V and 3 from J, leaving 12 bases between them. CDR3 size: 14 residues. Germline V gene data show CDR1 as GTSNPN and CDR2 as SVGIG (reference sequence). The CDR3 protein is CAWMEVTPNEKLFF. CDR3 bases: TGTGCCTGGATGGAGGTCACACCTAATGAAAAACTGTTTTTT.

This sequence joins TRBV7-2 and TRBJ1-6; no clear D gene. The CDR3 sequence is 14 residues long. V lost 8 bases to trimming and J lost 4 bases, with 12 bases between them. Germline V gene sequence: CDR1 SGHTA, CDR2 FQGNSA. The CDR3 sequence is CASEIPTYNSPLHF. DNA for the CDR3: TGTGCCAGCGAGATTCCCACTTATAATTCACCCCTCCACTTT.

CDR3 bases: TGTGCCAGCAGTTACGGGGGCGCGGGGCCCCAGCATTTT. Protein sequence: CASSYGGAGPQHF. The rearrangement joins TRBV6-5 to TRBJ1-5, with D tentatively TRBD1 (6 bases). Germline assignment: CDR1 MNHEY and CDR2 SVGAGI. Trimming pared 2 bases from V and 9 bases from J, leaving 11 bases between. This CDR3 spans 13 amino acids.

The chain combines TRBV9 with TRBJ1-2; 10 bases are shared with TRBD1. Losses at the gene ends were 0 bases for V and 8 bases for J; bases not matched to a gene: 7. Germline-derived CDR1 and CDR2 are SGDLS and YYNGEE. CDR3 length: 15 amino acids. CDR3 nucleotides: TGTGCCAGCAGCGTAGGACAGGGGGCAGGAGGCGGCTACACCTTC. Its protein product is CASSVGQGAGGGYTF.

The chain carries TRBV12-3 or TRBV12-4 and TRBJ1-1; 11 positions agree with TRBD1. J lost 9 bases, V lost 5 bases, and 5 bases had no gene match. This CDR3 contains 13 residues. Here the CDR3 DNA reads TGTGCCAGCAGTCGAGGACAGGGGGCGAAAGCTTTCTTT. As protein: CASSRGQGAKAFF.

V usage is TRBV15 and J usage is TRBJ1-2; 7 positions match TRBD1. The germline V gene has CDR1 LNHNV and CDR2 YYDKDF (reference sequence). Germline trimming cut 1 base from V and 10 bases from J; bases unmatched to any gene: 3. The CDR3 covers 12 residues. CDR3 sequence reads: CATSRGGQVYTF. Here the CDR3 DNA reads TGTGCCACCAGCAGAGGAGGACAGGTCTACACCTTC. Supplemented by reference TRBV15 and TRBJ1-2, the full variable domain reads DAMVIQNPRYQVTQFGKPVTLSCSQTLNHNVMYWYQQKSSQAPKLLFHYYDKDFNNEADTPDNFQSRRPNTSFCFLDIRSPGLGDTAMYLCATSRGGQVYTFGSGTRLTVV.

The rearrangement links TRBV3-1 (or the pseudogene TRBV3-2) to TRBJ1-1; D gene unclear. The CDR3 totals 15 residues. Germline V gene data show CDR1 as LGHDT and CDR2 as YNNKEL (reference sequence). The V end lost 4 bases, the J end lost 1 base, and 13 bases lay between the germline ends. Here the CDR3 DNA reads TGTGCCAGCAGCCTACATCGACAAGAGAACACTGAAGCTTTCTTT. Translation gives CASSLHRQENTEAFF.

This clone was seen only a few times. The rearrangement uses TRBV7-9 and TRBJ2-6; TRBD1 agrees at 12 bases. V dropped 5 bases and J dropped 1; count of bases not matched to a gene: 9. The CDR3 consists of 19 residues. Germline CDR1 is SEHNR and CDR2 is FQNEAQ (reference sequence). This CDR3 is CASSPLPGQGASGANVLTF. For the CDR3, the DNA is TGTGCCAGCAGCCCGCTCCCGGGACAGGGGGCTTCTGGGGCCAACGTCCTGACTTTC.

The chain carries TRBV19 and TRBJ1-4; D perhaps matches TRBD1 (6 bases). The CDR3 sequence is 14 residues long. Germline V gene sequence: CDR1 LNHDA, CDR2 SQIVND (reference sequence). V was cut by 7 bases and J by 5 bases, with 14 bases left in between. CDR3: CASKTTGVNEKLFF. Written as DNA, the CDR3 is TGTGCCAGTAAGACGACAGGAGTAAATGAAAAACTGTTTTTT.

The chain carries TRBV5-4 and TRBJ1-1; D not certain. Germline V gene sequence: CDR1 SGHNT, CDR2 YYREEE (reference sequence). V was shortened by 0 bases and J by 1 base, with 7 bases between the two germline ends. This CDR3 contains 14 residues. The CDR3 DNA follows: TGTGCCAGCAGCTTGGAACTGAGGAACACTGAAGCTTTCTTT. It translates to CASSLELRNTEAFF.

This clone appeared a single time. The chain combines TRBV7-2 with TRBJ1-2; 9 positions agree with TRBD1. V gave up 3 bases and J gave up 4 bases; unmatched junction bases: 3. Germline CDR1 and CDR2: SGHTA and FQGNSA. The CDR3 runs to 14 residues. CDR3 DNA: TGTGCCAGCAGCTTTCCGGGACAGGGCTATGGCTACACCTTC. Protein: CASSFPGQGYGYTF.

This clone appeared once. This chain links TRBV18 with TRBJ2-7; maybe TRBD1 (6 bases). Germline V lookup: CDR1 KGHSH, CDR2 LQKENI. The length of the CDR3 is 13 residues. Trimming took off 5 bases at V and 2 bases at J, with 10 bases between the two ends. The CDR3 DNA reads TGTGCCAGCTCAGCCGGGACAACCTACGAGCAGTACTTC. It is translated as CASSAGTTYEQYF.

The gene calls are TRBV6-5 and TRBJ1-5; 7 nucleotides agree with TRBD1. The length of the CDR3 is 15 residues. The germline V gene has CDR1 MNHEY and CDR2 SVGAGI. The V and J ends lost 6 bases and 3 bases, in that order; junction bases with no gene match: 8. The CDR3 DNA reads as TGTGCCAGCAGCCAAACAGGGGATAACAATCAGCCCCAGCATTTT. It encodes CASSQTGDNNQPQHF.

The rearrangement joins TRBV18 to TRBJ2-5; TRBD2 matches 14 bases. Trimming cost V 0 bases and J 1 base; bases outside gene matches: 1. The CDR3 is made up of 17 amino acids. Germline values: CDR1 KGHSH, CDR2 LQKENI. CDR3 nucleotide sequence: TGTGCCAGCTCACCACCGACTAGCGGGGGGGCCCAAGAGACCCAGTACTTC. Amino acid sequence: CASSPPTSGGAQETQYF.

Points on this clone: One end of the junction does not line up with germline, which may come from a read error. The CDR3, as DNA: TGTGCTAGCAGCTACCGTTGGGGCTCCTCTGAGACCCAGTACTTC. Its protein product is CASSYRWGSSETQYF. The chain has TRBV7-7 and TRBJ2-5, with D perhaps TRBD1 (5 bases). CDR1 SSHAT and CDR2 FNYEAQ come from the germline V gene (reference sequence). The CDR3 runs 15 residues.